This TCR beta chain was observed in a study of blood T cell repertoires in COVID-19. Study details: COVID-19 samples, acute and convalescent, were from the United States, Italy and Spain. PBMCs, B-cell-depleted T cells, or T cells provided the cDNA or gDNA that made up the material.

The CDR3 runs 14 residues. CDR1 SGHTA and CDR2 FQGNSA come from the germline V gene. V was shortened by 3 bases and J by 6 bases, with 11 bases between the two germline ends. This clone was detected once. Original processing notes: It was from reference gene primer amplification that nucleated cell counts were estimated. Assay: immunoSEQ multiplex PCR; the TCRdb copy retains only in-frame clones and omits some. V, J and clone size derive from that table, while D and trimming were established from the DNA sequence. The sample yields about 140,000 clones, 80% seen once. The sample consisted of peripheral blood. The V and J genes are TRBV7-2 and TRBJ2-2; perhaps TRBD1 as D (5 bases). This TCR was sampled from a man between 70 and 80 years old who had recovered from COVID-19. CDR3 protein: CASSLAGSSGELFF. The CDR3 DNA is TGTGCCAGCAGCTTGGCAGGGTCCTCCGGGGAGCTGTTTTTT.